Listed here is a single TCR beta chain. V was clipped by 5 bases and J by 3 bases; unmatched bases: 14. The V gene's germline CDR1 is SGHKS and CDR2 YYEKEE (reference sequence). This CDR3 comprises 18 residues. The sample comes from a study of blood T cell repertoires in COVID-19. About the study: Specimens from acute and convalescent COVID-19 originated in the United States, Italy and Spain.

TCRdb keeps only in-frame clones here, not all; method: immunoSEQ multiplex PCR. The sample contains 45,000 to 60,000 clones, around 82% of which appear only once. The specimen sequenced was peripheral blood. The TCR originated in a man older than 75 with COVID-19, enrolled during active disease. The genes are TRBV5-5 and TRBJ2-6; 7 bases agree with TRBD1. The CDR3 region has the DNA TGTGCCAGCAGTTCACGGACAGGTCCAACGATTGGGGCCAACGTCCTGACTTTC. Amino acids: CASSSRTGPTIGANVLTF.